Listed below are T cell receptor beta chains from one sample, sequenced in a study of T cells in Graves' hyperthyroidism and ophthalmopathy. TCRdb fed the multiplex PCR reads into MiXCR, producing one record per CDR3 protein. The data contain about 300,000 distinct CDR3 sequences, roughly 18% of them singletons. The specimen was blood. The receptors stem from a man aged 50 to 59 with Graves' ophthalmopathy. Both conserved end residues are part of each CDR3. A D gene is named only where the DNA matches it firmly. Part of the rows lack a size; the others show once, few, many or a class for expanded clones.

16	NA	NA	TRBV20-1	TRBJ2-7	TGCAGTGCTAGAGATCGGGCACTGAGAGCAGGCTACGAGCAGTACTTC	CSARDRALRAGYEQYF
15	NA	NA	TRBV6-1	TRBJ2-1	TGTGCCAGCAGGAGGGTCAGCCTTTCCTACAATGAGCAGTTCTTC	CASRRVSLSYNEQFF
15	NA	TRBD2	TRBV19	TRBJ2-1	TGTGCCAGTAGTATCGGGCGGGAGGGCCGCAATGAGCAGTTCTTC	CASSIGREGRNEQFF
15	few	TRBD1	TRBV6-4	TRBJ2-2	TGTGCCAGCCTGCCGGGACAGGCCAACACCGGGGAGCTGTTTTTT	CASLPGQANTGELFF
12	NA	NA	TRBV29-1	TRBJ1-1	TGCAGCGTATGGACAGTCCACACTGAAGCTTTCTTT	CSVWTVHTEAFF
13	many	NA	TRBV5-1	TRBJ2-7	TGCGCCAGCAGCTTGGACTGGTCCTACGAGCAGTACTTC	CASSLDWSYEQYF
15	many	TRBD2	TRBV6-5	TRBJ2-2	TGTGCCAGCAGTTACTGGGGGGGTGACACCGGGGAGCTGTTTTTT	CASSYWGGDTGELFF
16	many	TRBD2	TRBV7-9	TRBJ2-1	TGTGCCAGCAGCCTTGCGGGACTAGCGGGTTACAATGAGCAGTTCTTC	CASSLAGLAGYNEQFF
20	many	TRBD2	TRBV28	TRBJ2-1	TGTGCCAGCAGTTTTCCGGGACTAGCGGGAGGCGGGGATTCCTACAATGAGCAGTTCTTC	CASSFPGLAGGGDSYNEQFF
16	many	NA	TRBV9	TRBJ2-1	TGTGCCAGCAGCGTAGATCGGGACCCGCTCTACAATGAGCAGTTCTTC	CASSVDRDPLYNEQFF
15	NA	TRBD2	TRBV15	TRBJ2-3	TGTGCCACCAGCAGAGCCATAGCGGGAGGAGATACGCAGTATTTT	CATSRAIAGGDTQYF
11	NA	NA	TRBV29-1	TRBJ2-3	TGCAGCGTTGATTACACAGATACGCAGTATTTT	CSVDYTDTQYF
17	NA	NA	TRBV11-2	TRBJ1-3	TGTGCCAGCAGCTTAGATCATTTGGGAGCTGCTGGAAACACCATATATTTT	CASSLDHLGAAGNTIYF
15	few	NA	TRBV7-9	TRBJ1-3	TGTGCCAGCAGCTTAGGGGTCGCTCCTGGAAACACCATATATTTT	CASSLGVAPGNTIYF
16	many	TRBD2	TRBV11-1	TRBJ2-1	TGTGCCAGCAGCCCCCCGGTATACGCGGGAGTGTTCGAGCAGTTCTTC	CASSPPVYAGVFEQFF
12	few	TRBD1	TRBV6-1	TRBJ1-1	TGTGCCAGCAGTGGACAGGGTTTTGAAGCTTTCTTT	CASSGQGFEAFF
13	many	NA	TRBV30	TRBJ1-5	TGTGCCTGGAGTGTCGAAGTGGGTCAGCCCCAGCATTTT	CAWSVEVGQPQHF
15	few	NA	TRBV6-2/TRBV6-3	TRBJ1-1	TGTGCCAGCAGTTACGTTTCACCGGGAAGGATAGAAGCTTTCTTT	CASSYVSPGRIEAFF
14	NA	TRBD2	TRBV19	TRBJ2-1	TGTGCCAGTAGGAAAGGCGGGAGTGGCAATGAGCAGTTCTTC	CASRKGGSGNEQFF
12	few	NA	TRBV10-3	TRBJ2-7	TGTGCCATCACAGACGGGACCTACGAGCAGTACTTC	CAITDGTYEQYF
13	NA	TRBD1	TRBV24-1	TRBJ2-7	TGTGCCACCAGTTCAGGGGGCGCGTACGAGCAGTACTTC	CATSSGGAYEQYF
16	once	NA	TRBV27	TRBJ2-3	TGTGCCAGCAGTTTTTTCCGGGAGCGACGCACAGATACGCAGTATTTT	CASSFFRERRTDTQYF
15	NA	NA	TRBV29-1	TRBJ2-7	TGCAGCGTTGAAGTGCCCCGAGGGGGCTCCTACGAGCAGTACTTC	CSVEVPRGGSYEQYF
14	NA	NA	TRBV6-1	TRBJ2-2	TGTGCCAGCAGTGAACGGAGGTTCACCGGGGAGCTGTTTTTT	CASSERRFTGELFF
15	many	NA	TRBV11-2	TRBJ2-5	TGTGCCAGCAGCTTTCGGCCTGGGGGCGAGGAGACCCAGTACTTC	CASSFRPGGEETQYF
15	many	TRBD1	TRBV7-9	TRBJ2-1	TGTGCCAGCAGCCCCCCTCGGGGACAGGGGAATGAGCAGTTCTTC	CASSPPRGQGNEQFF
14	few	NA	TRBV12-3/TRBV12-4	TRBJ2-5	TGTGCCAGCAGTTTAAAGGGAGGAGGAGAGACCCAGTACTTC	CASSLKGGGETQYF
15	few	NA	TRBV3-1	TRBJ1-4	TGTGCCAGCAGTTACAACATTGCAACTAATGAAAAACTGTTTTTT	CASSYNIATNEKLFF
15	NA	TRBD2	TRBV9	TRBJ2-7	TGTGCCAGCAGCGTACACGGACTAGCGGACTACGAGCAGTACTTC	CASSVHGLADYEQYF